The rows below give T cell receptor beta chains drawn from one sample of a study of CD8 T cells in Susac syndrome. TCRdb re-called the immunoSEQ multiplex PCR reads through MiXCR, storing one row per CDR3 protein. The repertoire consists of over 150,000 distinct CDR3 sequences, with roughly 95% occurring once and the leading ten covering 0.1% to 0.15%. What was sequenced was CD4+ T cells from PBMCs. The source is a human donor with Susac syndrome. Both conserved end residues are part of each CDR3. A D gene is named only where the DNA matches it firmly. Some rows mark clone size as missing; the rest say once, few, many or name a class of expanded clone.

V,D,J,size,CDR3,DNA
TRBV12-3/TRBV12-4,TRBD2,TRBJ2-7,once,CASSRGGETGQYF,TGTGCCAGCAGCCGTGGGGGGGAAACAGGGCAGTACTTC
TRBV20-1,.,TRBJ2-3,.,CSAQVKRADTQYF,TGCAGTGCTCAAGTCAAAAGGGCAGATACGCAGTATTTT
TRBV3-1,TRBD2,TRBJ2-5,.,CASTLAVGETQYF,TGTGCCAGCACCCTAGCGGTAGGGGAGACCCAGTACTTC
TRBV5-1,.,TRBJ1-1,few,CASSREGNTEAFF,TGTGCCAGCAGCCGTGAGGGGAACACTGAAGCTTTCTTT
TRBV6-5,TRBD1,TRBJ2-5,few,CASSFSLAGGQETQYF,TGTGCCAGCAGTTTCTCTCTTGCAGGGGGACAAGAGACCCAGTACTTC
TRBV7-9,TRBD1,TRBJ1-2,.,CASSRDRGNYGYTF,TGTGCCAGCAGTCGCGACAGGGGGAACTATGGCTACACCTTC
TRBV27,.,TRBJ1-6,.,CASSLDPNGALNSPLHF,TGTGCCAGCAGTTTGGACCCAAATGGGGCTTTGAATTCACCCCTCCACTTT
TRBV7-2,TRBD1,TRBJ2-2,.,CASSPPTGALTGELFF,TGTGCCAGCAGCCCCCCAACAGGGGCCCTCACCGGGGAGCTGTTTTTT
TRBV12-3/TRBV12-4,.,TRBJ1-1,.,CASSKSLEAFF,TGTGCCAGCAGTAAAAGTTTAGAGGCTTTCTTT
TRBV29-1,.,TRBJ1-2,.,CSGKLSAYGYTF,TGCAGCGGAAAGCTTTCCGCCTATGGCTACACCTTC
TRBV7-9,.,TRBJ2-6,.,CASTASGANVLTF,TGTGCCAGCACAGCCTCTGGGGCCAACGTCCTGACTTTC
TRBV29-1,TRBD1,TRBJ1-1,once,CSVGQASNTEAFF,TGCAGCGTGGGACAGGCAAGTAACACTGAAGCTTTCTTT
TRBV29-1,.,TRBJ1-2,.,CSVRENGYTF,TGCAGCGTCCGGGAAAACGGCTACACCTTC
TRBV12-3/TRBV12-4,.,TRBJ2-1,.,CASSLPPGLRLLEQFF,TGTGCCAGCAGTTTACCCCCGGGACTCCGTTTACTTGAGCAGTTCTTC
TRBV30,TRBD1,TRBJ2-3,.,CASPKQGAVTDTQYF,TGTGCCTCCCCAAAGCAGGGGGCCGTCACAGATACGCAGTATTTT
TRBV5-1,TRBD2,TRBJ2-3,.,CASSRTSGGDTQYF,TGCGCCAGCAGCCGGACTAGCGGGGGAGATACGCAGTATTTT
TRBV4-3,.,TRBJ1-4,.,CASSQDGQQGKLFF,TGCGCCAGCAGCCAAGATGGACAGCAGGGAAAACTGTTTTTT
TRBV4-3,.,TRBJ2-2,.,CASSQGGRATGELFF,TGCGCCAGCAGCCAAGGAGGCAGGGCTACCGGGGAGCTGTTTTTT
TRBV20-1,.,TRBJ1-1,.,CSAARSGALTEAFF,TGCAGTGCCGCTAGGAGTGGGGCTCTCACTGAAGCTTTCTTT
TRBV15,.,TRBJ2-7,.,CATSRQDGDEQYF,TGTGCCACCAGCAGACAGGACGGCGACGAGCAGTACTTC
TRBV20-1,.,TRBJ2-5,.,CSAAPWTTQETQYF,TGCAGTGCTGCGCCTTGGACTACACAAGAGACCCAGTACTTC
TRBV29-1,.,TRBJ1-2,.,CSVEGQVSGYTF,TGCAGCGTTGAAGGCCAGGTTTCTGGCTACACCTTC
TRBV29-1,.,TRBJ2-5,.,CSVDLGQETQYF,TGCAGCGTTGATTTGGGCCAAGAGACCCAGTACTTC
TRBV7-2,.,TRBJ2-1,.,CASSPQPGGSNEQFF,TGTGCCAGCAGCCCCCAGCCGGGGGGCAGCAATGAGCAGTTCTTC
TRBV24-1,.,TRBJ1-1,.,CATAEGNRAFF,TGTGCCACCGCAGAAGGGAATCGGGCTTTCTTT
TRBV5-6,TRBD1,TRBJ1-6,.,CASSWRGHDNSPLHF,TGTGCCAGCAGCTGGAGGGGGCATGATAATTCACCCCTCCACTTT
TRBV4-2,TRBD2,TRBJ2-3,once,CASSQELAGFTDTQYF,TGTGCCAGCAGCCAAGAACTAGCGGGGTTCACAGATACGCAGTATTTT
TRBV20-1,.,TRBJ1-1,once,CSAPPQRVNQAFF,TGCAGTGCTCCCCCCCAGAGGGTCAATCAAGCTTTCTTT
TRBV20-1,.,TRBJ2-5,.,CSARDLLVGETQYF,TGCAGTGCTAGAGATTTATTGGTCGGGGAGACCCAGTACTTC
TRBV6-2/TRBV6-3,.,TRBJ2-2,once,CAISWAGMVTGELFF,TGTGCCATCTCGTGGGCAGGGATGGTCACCGGGGAGCTGTTTTTT
TRBV24-1,.,TRBJ2-1,.,CATSAYNEQFF,TGTGCCACCAGTGCGTACAATGAGCAGTTCTTC
TRBV5-1,TRBD2,TRBJ2-7,.,CASSFNSGGTKPNYEQYF,TGCGCCAGCAGCTTTAACAGCGGGGGAACTAAACCGAACTACGAGCAGTACTTC
TRBV6-2/TRBV6-3,.,TRBJ2-1,.,CASGTAGEQFF,TGTGCCAGCGGGACGGCCGGGGAGCAGTTCTTC
TRBV7-9,.,TRBJ1-1,.,CASSLVGASTEAFF,TGTGCCAGCAGCTTAGTGGGGGCGAGCACTGAAGCTTTCTTT
TRBV12-3/TRBV12-4,TRBD1,TRBJ2-3,few,CASSLRQGGTDTQYF,TGTGCCAGCAGTCTCCGACAGGGGGGCACAGATACGCAGTATTTT
TRBV5-1,TRBD2,TRBJ2-1,once,CASNRLAGGQGYEQFF,TGCGCCAGCAACAGGTTGGCGGGAGGCCAGGGATATGAGCAGTTCTTC
TRBV7-2,.,TRBJ1-2,.,CASSNVVTQGAGGYTF,TGTGCCAGCAGCAATGTCGTCACCCAGGGAGCAGGTGGCTACACCTTC
TRBV14,.,TRBJ2-2,.,CASSHSPTGELFF,TGTGCCAGCAGCCATTCGCCCACCGGGGAGCTGTTTTTT
TRBV4-1,.,TRBJ1-4,.,CASSQPTRDLSLFF,TGCGCCAGCAGCCAACCAACCCGGGACCTCTCACTGTTTTTT
TRBV5-4,TRBD2,TRBJ2-7,.,CASSTSGRAYEQYF,TGTGCCAGCAGCACGAGCGGGAGGGCCTACGAGCAGTACTTC
TRBV29-1,.,TRBJ2-3,.,CSVDLGGGAQYF,TGCAGCGTTGACCTGGGGGGAGGTGCGCAGTATTTT
TRBV19,.,TRBJ2-5,once,CASSMGRLGVETQYF,TGTGCCAGTAGTATGGGACGGCTAGGGGTGGAGACCCAGTACTTC
TRBV20-1,.,TRBJ1-2,.,CSARPDRRSLLTDGYTF,TGCAGTGCTAGACCGGACAGAAGGTCGCTTTTGACAGATGGCTACACCTTC